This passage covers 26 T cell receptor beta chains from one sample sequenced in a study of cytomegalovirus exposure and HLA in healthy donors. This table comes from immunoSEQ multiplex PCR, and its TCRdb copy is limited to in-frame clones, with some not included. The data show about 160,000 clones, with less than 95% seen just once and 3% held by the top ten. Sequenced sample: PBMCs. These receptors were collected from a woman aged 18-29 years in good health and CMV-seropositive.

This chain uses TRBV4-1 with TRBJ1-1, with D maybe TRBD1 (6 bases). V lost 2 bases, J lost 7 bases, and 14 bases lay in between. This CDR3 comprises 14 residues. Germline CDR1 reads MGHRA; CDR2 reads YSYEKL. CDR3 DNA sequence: TGCGCCAGCAGCCAAACGGAGGGGGGGTTTGAAGCTTTCTTT. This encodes CASSQTEGGFEAFF.

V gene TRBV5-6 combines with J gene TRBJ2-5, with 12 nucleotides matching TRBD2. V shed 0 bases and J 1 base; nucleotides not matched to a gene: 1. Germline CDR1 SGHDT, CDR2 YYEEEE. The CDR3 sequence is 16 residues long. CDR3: CASSLGLAGAQETQYF. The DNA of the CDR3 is TGTGCCAGCAGCTTGGGACTAGCGGGAGCCCAAGAGACCCAGTACTTC. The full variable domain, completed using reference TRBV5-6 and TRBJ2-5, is DAGVTQSPTHLIKTRGQQVTLRCSPKSGHDTVSWYQQALGQGPQFIFQYYEEEERQRGNFPDRFSGHQFPNYSSELNVNALLLGDSALYLCASSLGLAGAQETQYFGPGTRLLVL.

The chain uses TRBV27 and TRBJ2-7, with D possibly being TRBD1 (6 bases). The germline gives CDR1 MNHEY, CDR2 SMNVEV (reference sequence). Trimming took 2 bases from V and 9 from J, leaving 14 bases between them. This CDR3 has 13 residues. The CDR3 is CASSLTTGLRQYF. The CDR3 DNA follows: TGTGCCAGCAGTTTAACCACAGGGCTTCGGCAGTACTTC.

CDR3 protein: CASSPLKSSGNTIYF. The CDR3 DNA is TGTGCCAGCTCACCACTTAAGAGCTCTGGAAACACCATATATTTT. This sequence joins TRBV18 and TRBJ1-3; no firm D call. V lost 1 base and J lost 0, with 7 bases in between. Germline-derived CDR1 and CDR2 are KGHSH and LQKENI. This CDR3 has 15 residues.

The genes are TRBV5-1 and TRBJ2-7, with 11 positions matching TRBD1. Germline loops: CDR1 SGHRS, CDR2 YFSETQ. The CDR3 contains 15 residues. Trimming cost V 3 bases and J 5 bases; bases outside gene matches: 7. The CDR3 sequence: CASSSGGTGGNEQYF. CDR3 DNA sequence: TGCGCCAGCAGCTCCGGTGGGACAGGGGGTAACGAGCAGTACTTC.

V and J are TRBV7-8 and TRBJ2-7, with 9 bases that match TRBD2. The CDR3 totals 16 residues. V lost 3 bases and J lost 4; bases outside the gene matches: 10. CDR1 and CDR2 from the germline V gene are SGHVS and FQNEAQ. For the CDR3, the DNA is TGTGCCAGCAGCTTGGGGACCGGGACTAGCAGTTACGAGCAGTACTTC. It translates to CASSLGTGTSSYEQYF.

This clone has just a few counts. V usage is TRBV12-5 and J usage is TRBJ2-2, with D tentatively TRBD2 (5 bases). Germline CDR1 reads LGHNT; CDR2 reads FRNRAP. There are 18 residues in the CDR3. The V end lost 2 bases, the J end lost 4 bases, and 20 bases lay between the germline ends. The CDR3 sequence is CASGLFLEASRSTGELFF. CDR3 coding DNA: TGTGCTAGTGGTTTGTTTTTGGAGGCTAGTAGGTCCACCGGGGAGCTGTTTTTT.

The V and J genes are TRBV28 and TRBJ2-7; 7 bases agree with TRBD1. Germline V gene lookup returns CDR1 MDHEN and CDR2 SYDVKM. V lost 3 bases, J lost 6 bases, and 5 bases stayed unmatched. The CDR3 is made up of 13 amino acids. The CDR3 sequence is CASSFRRTGEQYF. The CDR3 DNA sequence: TGTGCCAGCAGTTTCCGGCGGACAGGCGAGCAGTACTTC. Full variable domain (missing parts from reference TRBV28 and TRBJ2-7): DVKVTQSSRYLVKRTGEKVFLECVQDMDHENMFWYRQDPGLGLRLIYFSYDVKMKEKGDIPEGYSVSREKKERFSLILESASTNQTSMYLCASSFRRTGEQYFGPGTRLTVT.

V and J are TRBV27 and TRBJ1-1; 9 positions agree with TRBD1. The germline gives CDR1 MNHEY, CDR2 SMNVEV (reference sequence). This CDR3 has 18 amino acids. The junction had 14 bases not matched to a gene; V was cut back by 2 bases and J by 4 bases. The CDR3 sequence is CASSLRGWEGQGPTEAFF. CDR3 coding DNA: TGTGCCAGCAGTTTAAGGGGGTGGGAGGGACAGGGTCCCACTGAAGCTTTCTTT.

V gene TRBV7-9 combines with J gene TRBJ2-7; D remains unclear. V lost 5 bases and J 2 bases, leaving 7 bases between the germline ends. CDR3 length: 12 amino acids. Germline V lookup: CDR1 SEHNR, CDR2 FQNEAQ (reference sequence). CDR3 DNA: TGTGCCAGCAGCGGCACTACCTACGAGCAGTACTTC. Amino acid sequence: CASSGTTYEQYF. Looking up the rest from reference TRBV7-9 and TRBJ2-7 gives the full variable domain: DTGVSQNPRHKITKRGQNVTFRCDPISEHNRLYWYRQTLGQGPEFLTYFQNEAQLEKSRLLSDRFSAERPKGSFSTLEIQRTEQGDSAMYLCASSGTTYEQYFGPGTRLTVT.

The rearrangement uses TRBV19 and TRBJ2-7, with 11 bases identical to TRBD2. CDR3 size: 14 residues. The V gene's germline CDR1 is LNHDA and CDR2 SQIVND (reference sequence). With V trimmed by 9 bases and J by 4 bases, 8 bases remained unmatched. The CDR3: CASRHTSGSYEQYF. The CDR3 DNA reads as TGTGCCAGCCGACACACTAGCGGGAGTTACGAGCAGTACTTC.

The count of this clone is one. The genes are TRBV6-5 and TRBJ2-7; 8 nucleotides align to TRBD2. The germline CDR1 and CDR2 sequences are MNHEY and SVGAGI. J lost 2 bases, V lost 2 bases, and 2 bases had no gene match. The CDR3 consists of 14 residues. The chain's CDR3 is CASSYTSGTYEQYF. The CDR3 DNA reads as TGTGCCAGCAGTTACACTAGCGGAACCTACGAGCAGTACTTC.

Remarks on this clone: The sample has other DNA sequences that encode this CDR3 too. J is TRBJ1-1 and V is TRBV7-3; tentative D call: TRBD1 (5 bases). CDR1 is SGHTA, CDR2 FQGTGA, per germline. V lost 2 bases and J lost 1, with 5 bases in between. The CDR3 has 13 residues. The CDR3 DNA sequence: TGTGCCAGCAGCTTAGGACAGAACACTGAAGCTTTCTTT. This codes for CASSLGQNTEAFF.

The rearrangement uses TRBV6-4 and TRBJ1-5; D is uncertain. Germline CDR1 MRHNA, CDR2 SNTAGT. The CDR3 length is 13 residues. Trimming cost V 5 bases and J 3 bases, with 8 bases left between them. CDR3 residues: CASSPSVNQPQHF. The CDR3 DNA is TGTGCCAGCAGTCCGTCGGTCAATCAGCCCCAGCATTTT.

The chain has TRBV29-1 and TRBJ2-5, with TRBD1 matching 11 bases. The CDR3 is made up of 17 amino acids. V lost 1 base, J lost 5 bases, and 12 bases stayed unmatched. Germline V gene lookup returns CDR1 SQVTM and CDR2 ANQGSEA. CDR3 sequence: CSVEVVGDRGNGETQYF. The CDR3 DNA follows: TGCAGCGTTGAAGTTGTAGGGGACAGGGGGAACGGGGAGACCCAGTACTTC.

The CDR3 coding sequence is TGTGCCAGCAGTTCGGCGGGGGAGGGTAATGAAAAACTGTTTTTT. Protein product: CASSSAGEGNEKLFF. The chain uses TRBV28 and TRBJ1-4, with a tentative D call TRBD1 (5 bases). Germline V gives CDR1 MDHEN, CDR2 SYDVKM. CDR3 length equals 15 residues. The V end lost 4 bases, the J end lost 4 bases, and 13 bases lay between the germline ends.

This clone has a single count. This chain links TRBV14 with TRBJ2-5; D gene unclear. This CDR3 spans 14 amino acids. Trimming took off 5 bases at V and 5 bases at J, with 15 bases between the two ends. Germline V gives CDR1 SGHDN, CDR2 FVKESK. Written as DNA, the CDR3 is TGTGCCAGCAGCGACAAGGTAGTTTCGGAGACCCAGTACTTC. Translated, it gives CASSDKVVSETQYF.

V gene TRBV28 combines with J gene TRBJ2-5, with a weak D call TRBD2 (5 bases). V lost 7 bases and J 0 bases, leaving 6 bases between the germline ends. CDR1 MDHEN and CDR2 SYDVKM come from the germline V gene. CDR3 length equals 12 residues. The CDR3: CASIGNQETQYF. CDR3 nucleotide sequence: TGTGCCAGCATCGGGAACCAAGAGACCCAGTACTTC.

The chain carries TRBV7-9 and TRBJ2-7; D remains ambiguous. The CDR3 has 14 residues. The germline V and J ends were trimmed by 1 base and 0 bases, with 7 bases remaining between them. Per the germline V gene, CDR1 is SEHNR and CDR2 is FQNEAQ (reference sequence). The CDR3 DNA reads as TGTGCCAGCAGCTTAGGACACGTCTCCTACGAGCAGTACTTC. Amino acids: CASSLGHVSYEQYF. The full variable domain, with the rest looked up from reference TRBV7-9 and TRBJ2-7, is DTGVSQNPRHKITKRGQNVTFRCDPISEHNRLYWYRQTLGQGPEFLTYFQNEAQLEKSRLLSDRFSAERPKGSFSTLEIQRTEQGDSAMYLCASSLGHVSYEQYFGPGTRLTVT.

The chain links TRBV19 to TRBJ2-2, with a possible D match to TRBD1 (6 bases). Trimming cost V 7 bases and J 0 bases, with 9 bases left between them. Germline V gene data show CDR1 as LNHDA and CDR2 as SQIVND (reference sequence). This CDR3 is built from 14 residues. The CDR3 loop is CASKDSSNTGELFF. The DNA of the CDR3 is TGTGCCAGTAAGGACAGTTCGAACACCGGGGAGCTGTTTTTT.

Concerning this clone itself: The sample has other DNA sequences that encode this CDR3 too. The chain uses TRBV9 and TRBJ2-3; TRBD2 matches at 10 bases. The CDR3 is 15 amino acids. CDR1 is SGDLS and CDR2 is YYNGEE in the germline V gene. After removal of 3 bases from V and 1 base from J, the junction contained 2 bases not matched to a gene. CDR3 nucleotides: TGTGCCAGCAGCGCGCTAGCGGGGGGCACAGATACGCAGTATTTT. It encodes CASSALAGGTDTQYF.

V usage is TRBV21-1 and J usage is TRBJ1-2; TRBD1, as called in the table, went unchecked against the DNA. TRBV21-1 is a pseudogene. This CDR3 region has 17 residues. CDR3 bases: TGTGCCAGCAGCCGACCATGGCAGGGGGCCCCTTGGTATGGCTACACCTTC. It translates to CASSRPWQGAPWYGYTF.

CDR3: CASTKGGQPQHF. The CDR3 DNA sequence: TGTGCCAGTACCAAGGGAGGTCAGCCCCAGCATTTT. The rearrangement uses TRBV19 and TRBJ1-5; D unresolved. Germline V gives CDR1 LNHDA, CDR2 SQIVND (reference sequence). The ends were cut back, 7 bases at V and 6 bases at J, with 10 bases in the middle. This CDR3 is built from 12 residues.

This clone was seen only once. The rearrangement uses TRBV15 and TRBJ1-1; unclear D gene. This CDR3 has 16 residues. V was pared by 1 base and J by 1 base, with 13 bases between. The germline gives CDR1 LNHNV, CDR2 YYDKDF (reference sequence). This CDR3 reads CATSRARTSTNTEAFF. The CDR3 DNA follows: TGTGCCACCAGCAGAGCGAGGACTTCCACGAACACTGAAGCTTTCTTT. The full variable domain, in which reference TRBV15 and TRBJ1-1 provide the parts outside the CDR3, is DAMVIQNPRYQVTQFGKPVTLSCSQTLNHNVMYWYQQKSSQAPKLLFHYYDKDFNNEADTPDNFQSRRPNTSFCFLDIRSPGLGDTAMYLCATSRARTSTNTEAFFGQGTRLTVV.

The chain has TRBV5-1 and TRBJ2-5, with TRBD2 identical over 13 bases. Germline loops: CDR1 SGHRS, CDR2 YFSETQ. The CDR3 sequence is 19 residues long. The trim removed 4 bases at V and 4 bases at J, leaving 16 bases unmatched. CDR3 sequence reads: CASSETSGRAIRTRETQYF. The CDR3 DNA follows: TGCGCCAGCAGCGAAACTAGCGGGAGGGCCATACGGACAAGAGAGACCCAGTACTTC.

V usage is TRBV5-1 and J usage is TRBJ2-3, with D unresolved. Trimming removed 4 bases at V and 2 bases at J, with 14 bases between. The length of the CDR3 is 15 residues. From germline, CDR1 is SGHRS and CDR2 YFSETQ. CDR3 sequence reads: CASSRTSRHTDTQYF. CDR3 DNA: TGCGCCAGCAGCCGAACCTCGCGACACACAGATACGCAGTATTTT.